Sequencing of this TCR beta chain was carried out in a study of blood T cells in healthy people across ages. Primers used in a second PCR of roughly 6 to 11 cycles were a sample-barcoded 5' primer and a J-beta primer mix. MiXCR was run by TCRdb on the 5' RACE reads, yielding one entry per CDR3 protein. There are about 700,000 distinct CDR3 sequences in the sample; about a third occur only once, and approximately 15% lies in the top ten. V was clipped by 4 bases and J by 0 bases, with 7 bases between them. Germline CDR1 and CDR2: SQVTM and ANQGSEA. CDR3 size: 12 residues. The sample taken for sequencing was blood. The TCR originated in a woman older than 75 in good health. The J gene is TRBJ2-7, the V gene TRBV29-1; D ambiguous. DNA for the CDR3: TGCAGCGTTGGCCACATCTCCTACGAGCAGTACTTC. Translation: CSVGHISYEQYF.